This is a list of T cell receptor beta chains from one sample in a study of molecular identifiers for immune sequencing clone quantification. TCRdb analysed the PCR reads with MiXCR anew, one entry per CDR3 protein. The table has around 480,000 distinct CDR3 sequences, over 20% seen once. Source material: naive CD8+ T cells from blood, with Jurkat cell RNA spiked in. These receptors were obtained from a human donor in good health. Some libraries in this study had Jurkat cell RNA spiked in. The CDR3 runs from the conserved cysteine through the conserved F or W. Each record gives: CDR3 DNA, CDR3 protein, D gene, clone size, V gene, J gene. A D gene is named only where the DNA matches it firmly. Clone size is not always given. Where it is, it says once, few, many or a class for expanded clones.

cdr3_nt: TGTGCCAGCAGTTTTAGGACAGGGAATGAAAAACTGTTTTTT
cdr3_aa: CASSFRTGNEKLFF
d_call: TRBD1
clone_size: .
v_call: TRBV28
j_call: TRBJ1-4

cdr3_nt: TGTGCCAGCAAAGCAACCGGGAACTCGGGCAATCAGCCCCAGCATTTT
cdr3_aa: CASKATGNSGNQPQHF
d_call: .
clone_size: .
v_call: TRBV12-3/TRBV12-4
j_call: TRBJ1-5

cdr3_nt: TGCGCCAGCAGCTTGGCCCCAGACAAAGTACTGGAAGCTTTCTTT
cdr3_aa: CASSLAPDKVLEAFF
d_call: .
clone_size: many
v_call: TRBV5-1
j_call: TRBJ1-1

cdr3_nt: TGTGCCAGCAGCTTAGAGCGTCCGGCGGAATACGAGCAGTACTTC
cdr3_aa: CASSLERPAEYEQYF
d_call: .
clone_size: many
v_call: TRBV11-2
j_call: TRBJ2-7

cdr3_nt: TGTGCTAGTGGTTTGGGGGGAAACACTGAAGCTTTCTTT
cdr3_aa: CASGLGGNTEAFF
d_call: .
clone_size: few
v_call: TRBV12-5
j_call: TRBJ1-1

cdr3_nt: TGTGCCAGCAGTTTTCTGGACAGGGGAGCAGATACGCAGTATTTT
cdr3_aa: CASSFLDRGADTQYF
d_call: TRBD1
clone_size: many
v_call: TRBV12-3/TRBV12-4
j_call: TRBJ2-3

cdr3_nt: TGTGCCAGCAGCCGTCTAGCGGGAGAGAATTCCTACGAGCAGTACTTC
cdr3_aa: CASSRLAGENSYEQYF
d_call: TRBD2
clone_size: .
v_call: TRBV7-9
j_call: TRBJ2-7

cdr3_nt: TGTGCCAGCAGCTGGGACAGCCTAGCCTCTGGGGCCAACGTCCTGACTTTC
cdr3_aa: CASSWDSLASGANVLTF
d_call: TRBD1
clone_size: few
v_call: TRBV27
j_call: TRBJ2-6

cdr3_nt: TGTGCCAGCAGTTTAATGGGACAAGATTTTCCCCAGCATTTT
cdr3_aa: CASSLMGQDFPQHF
d_call: .
clone_size: many
v_call: TRBV12-3/TRBV12-4
j_call: TRBJ1-5

cdr3_nt: TGCAGTGCGTCCCCCTCTTCACTGGGACAGGGTGGAGAGACCCAGTACTTC
cdr3_aa: CSASPSSLGQGGETQYF
d_call: TRBD1
clone_size: .
v_call: TRBV20-1
j_call: TRBJ2-5

cdr3_nt: TGTGCCAGCAGCCCCTGGGACATTTACGAGCAGTACTTC
cdr3_aa: CASSPWDIYEQYF
d_call: .
clone_size: many
v_call: TRBV7-9
j_call: TRBJ2-7

cdr3_nt: TGTGCCATCAGCCCGACAGGCCGTGAAGCTTTCTTT
cdr3_aa: CAISPTGREAFF
d_call: .
clone_size: many
v_call: TRBV10-3
j_call: TRBJ1-1

cdr3_nt: TGTGCCAGCAGCCAGAATGCCGGGGCCCCGGGGGACGAGCAGTACTTC
cdr3_aa: CASSQNAGAPGDEQYF
d_call: .
clone_size: .
v_call: TRBV14
j_call: TRBJ2-7

cdr3_nt: TGCAGCGTAGGGACCTCCTACGAGCAGTACTTC
cdr3_aa: CSVGTSYEQYF
d_call: .
clone_size: many
v_call: TRBV29-1
j_call: TRBJ2-7

cdr3_nt: TGTGCCAGCAGTTTTACGGTAGCGGCTAGCTCCTACAATGAGCAGTTCTTC
cdr3_aa: CASSFTVAASSYNEQFF
d_call: .
clone_size: .
v_call: TRBV28
j_call: TRBJ2-1

cdr3_nt: TGTGCCAGCAGCTTAGTAGAAGCCAAAAACATTCAGTACTTC
cdr3_aa: CASSLVEAKNIQYF
d_call: .
clone_size: many
v_call: TRBV7-9
j_call: TRBJ2-4

cdr3_nt: TGTGCCAGCAGTTTAGCGGATAGCAATCAGCCCCAGCATTTT
cdr3_aa: CASSLADSNQPQHF
d_call: .
clone_size: few
v_call: TRBV28
j_call: TRBJ1-5

cdr3_nt: TGTGCCAGCAGCTTAGTGACGGGATGGAGCACTGAAGCTTTCTTT
cdr3_aa: CASSLVTGWSTEAFF
d_call: .
clone_size: many
v_call: TRBV7-9
j_call: TRBJ1-1

cdr3_nt: TGTGCCAGCAGCTGGACACCCAACACTGAAACTTTCTTT
cdr3_aa: CASSWTPNTETFF
d_call: .
clone_size: .
v_call: TRBV28
j_call: TRBJ1-1

cdr3_nt: TGTGCCAGTTTCCCGGCGACAGGGTTTGGGGAGACCCAGTACTTC
cdr3_aa: CASFPATGFGETQYF
d_call: TRBD1
clone_size: many
v_call: TRBV6-6
j_call: TRBJ2-5

cdr3_nt: TGTGCCTGGAGTGCCCCCCCCCTTGAGCAGTTCTTC
cdr3_aa: CAWSAPPLEQFF
d_call: .
clone_size: many
v_call: TRBV30
j_call: TRBJ2-1

cdr3_nt: TGCGCCAGCAGTGAGTCGGATCTTTACACAGATACGCAGTATTTT
cdr3_aa: CASSESDLYTDTQYF
d_call: .
clone_size: .
v_call: TRBV10-1
j_call: TRBJ2-3

cdr3_nt: TGTGCCAGCAGCTTAGGCTTAACGAACACTGAAGCTTTCTTT
cdr3_aa: CASSLGLTNTEAFF
d_call: .
clone_size: many
v_call: TRBV7-9
j_call: TRBJ1-1

cdr3_nt: TGTGCCTGGGCTGGGGGGAGAAACATTCAGTACTTC
cdr3_aa: CAWAGGRNIQYF
d_call: .
clone_size: few
v_call: TRBV30
j_call: TRBJ2-4